The entry that follows covers one T cell receptor (beta chain) sequence. Its antigen is unknown. TCRdb's table, derived via immunoSEQ multiplex PCR, lists solely in-frame clones and lacks some. Here the sample spans approximately 160,000 clones, more than 80% being singletons. CDR1 is MNHNS, CDR2 SASEGT, per germline. The V and J ends lost 5 bases and 2 bases respectively, with 10 bases between them. The CDR3 is made up of 14 amino acids. The donors belonged to the roughly 110-subject validation cohort, separate from the roughly 650-subject first cohort. This entry comes from a study of cytomegalovirus exposure and HLA in healthy donors. At the level of the study: It was reported in a later analysis that the same platform had been used for the approximately 110 validation repertoires as for the 666 first-cohort repertoires. Points from the study as a whole: Through in vitro validation, three CMV-associated chains were shown to be specific for CMV antigens.

This TCR was sampled from a woman aged 18 to 35 in good health and CMV-seropositive. The sequenced material came from PBMCs. This chain links TRBV6-1 with TRBJ1-3; no firm D call. The CDR3 spells CASSTAVAGNTIYF. CDR3 nucleotides: TGTGCCAGCAGTACAGCGGTTGCTGGAAACACCATATATTTT.